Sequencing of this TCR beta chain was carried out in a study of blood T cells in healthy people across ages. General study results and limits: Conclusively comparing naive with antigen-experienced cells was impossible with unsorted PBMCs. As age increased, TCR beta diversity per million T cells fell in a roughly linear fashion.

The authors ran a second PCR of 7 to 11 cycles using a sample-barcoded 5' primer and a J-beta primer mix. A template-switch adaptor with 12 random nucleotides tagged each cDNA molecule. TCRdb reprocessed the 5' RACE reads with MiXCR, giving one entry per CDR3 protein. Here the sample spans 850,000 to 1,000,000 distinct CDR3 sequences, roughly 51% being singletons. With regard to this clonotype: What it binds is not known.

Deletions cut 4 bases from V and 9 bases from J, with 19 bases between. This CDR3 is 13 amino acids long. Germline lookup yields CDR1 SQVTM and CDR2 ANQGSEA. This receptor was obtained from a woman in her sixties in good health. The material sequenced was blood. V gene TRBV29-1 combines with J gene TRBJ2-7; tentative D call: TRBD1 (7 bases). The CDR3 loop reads CSVARGGKEGQYF. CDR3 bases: TGCAGCGTTGCGCGAGGGGGCAAGGAGGGGCAGTACTTC.